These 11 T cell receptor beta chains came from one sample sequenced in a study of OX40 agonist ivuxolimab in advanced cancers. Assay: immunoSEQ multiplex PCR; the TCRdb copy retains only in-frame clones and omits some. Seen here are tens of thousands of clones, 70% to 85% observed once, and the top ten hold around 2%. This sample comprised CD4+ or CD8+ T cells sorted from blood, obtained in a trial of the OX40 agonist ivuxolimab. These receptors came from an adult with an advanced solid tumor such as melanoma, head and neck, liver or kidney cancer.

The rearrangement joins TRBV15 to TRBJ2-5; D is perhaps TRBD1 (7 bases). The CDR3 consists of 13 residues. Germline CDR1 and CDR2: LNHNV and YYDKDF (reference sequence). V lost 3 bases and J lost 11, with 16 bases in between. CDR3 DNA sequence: TGTGCCACCAGCAGGGGACAGCCGGGAGAGCAGTACTTC. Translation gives CATSRGQPGEQYF.

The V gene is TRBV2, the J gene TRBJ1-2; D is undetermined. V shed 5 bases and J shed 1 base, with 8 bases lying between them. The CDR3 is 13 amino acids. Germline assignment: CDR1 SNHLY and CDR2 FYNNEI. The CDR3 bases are TGTGCCAGCAGTTCAGTCGGTAACTATGGCTACACCTTC. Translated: CASSSVGNYGYTF.

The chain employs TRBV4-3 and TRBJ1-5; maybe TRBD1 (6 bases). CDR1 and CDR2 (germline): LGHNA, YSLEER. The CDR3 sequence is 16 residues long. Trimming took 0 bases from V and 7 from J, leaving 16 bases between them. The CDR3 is CASSQEGGARGQPQHF. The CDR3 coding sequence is TGCGCCAGCAGCCAAGAAGGGGGGGCAAGGGGGCAGCCCCAGCATTTT.

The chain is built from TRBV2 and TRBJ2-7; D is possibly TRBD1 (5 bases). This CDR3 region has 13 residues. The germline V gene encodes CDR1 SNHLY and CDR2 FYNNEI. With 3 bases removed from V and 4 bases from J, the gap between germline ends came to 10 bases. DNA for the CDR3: TGTGCCAGCAGTGATTGGACATTTTACGAGCAGTACTTC. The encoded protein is CASSDWTFYEQYF.

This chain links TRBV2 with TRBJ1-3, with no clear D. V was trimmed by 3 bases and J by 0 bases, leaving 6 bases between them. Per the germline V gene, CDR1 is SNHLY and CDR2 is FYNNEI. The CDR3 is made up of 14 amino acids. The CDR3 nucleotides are TGTGCCAGCAGTGAGCTCCACTCTGGAAACACCATATATTTT. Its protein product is CASSELHSGNTIYF.

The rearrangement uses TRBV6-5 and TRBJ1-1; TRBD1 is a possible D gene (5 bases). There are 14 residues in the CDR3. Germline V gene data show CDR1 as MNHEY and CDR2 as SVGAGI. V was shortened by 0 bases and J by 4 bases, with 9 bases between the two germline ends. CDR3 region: CASSYSRGATEAFF. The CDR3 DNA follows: TGTGCCAGCAGTTACTCCCGGGGCGCCACTGAAGCTTTCTTT.

CDR3 loop: CASSEGRGRNGYTF. The CDR3 DNA follows: TGTGCCAGCAGTGAAGGCAGGGGGCGTAATGGCTACACCTTC. This rearrangement joins TRBV2 to TRBJ1-2; 8 bases match TRBD1. Germline-derived CDR1 and CDR2 are SNHLY and FYNNEI. With V trimmed by 1 base and J by 6 bases, 4 bases remained unmatched. This CDR3 has 14 amino acids.

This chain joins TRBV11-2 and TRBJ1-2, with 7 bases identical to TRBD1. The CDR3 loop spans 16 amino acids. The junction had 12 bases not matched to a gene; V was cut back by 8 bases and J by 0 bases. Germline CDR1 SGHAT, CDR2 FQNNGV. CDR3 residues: CASGPGQRRSNYGYTF. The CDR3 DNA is TGTGCCAGCGGACCGGGACAGAGACGATCTAACTATGGCTACACCTTC.

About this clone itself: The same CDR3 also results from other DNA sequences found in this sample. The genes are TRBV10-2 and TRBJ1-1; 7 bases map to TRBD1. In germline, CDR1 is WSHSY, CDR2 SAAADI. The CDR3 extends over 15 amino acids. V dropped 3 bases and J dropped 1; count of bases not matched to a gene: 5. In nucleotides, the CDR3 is TGCGCCAGCAGTGAATCAGGGGGATGGAACACTGAAGCTTTCTTT. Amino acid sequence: CASSESGGWNTEAFF.

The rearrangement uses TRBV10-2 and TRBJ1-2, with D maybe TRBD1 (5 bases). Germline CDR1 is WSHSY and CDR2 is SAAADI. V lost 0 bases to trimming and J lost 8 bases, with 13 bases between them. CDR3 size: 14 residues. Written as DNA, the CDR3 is TGCGCCAGCAGTGAGTCGGACACCAGGGACGGCTACACCTTC. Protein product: CASSESDTRDGYTF.

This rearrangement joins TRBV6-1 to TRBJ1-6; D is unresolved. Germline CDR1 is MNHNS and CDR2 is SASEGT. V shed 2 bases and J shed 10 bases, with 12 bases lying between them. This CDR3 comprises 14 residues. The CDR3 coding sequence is TGTGCCAGCAGTGAAATTAAGGCAGCCTCACCCCTCCACTTT. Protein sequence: CASSEIKAASPLHF.